This entry describes one T cell receptor beta chain. Its antigen remains unknown. None of the included patients had other autoimmune diseases, uncontrolled infections, pregnancy or lactation, as these led to exclusion. Clinical symptoms, serum thyroxine, TRAb, thyroid ultrasound and orbital computed tomography determined diagnosis. Amplification from RNA transcripts yielded the TCR beta CDR3 regions. HTBI-primed RT-PCR formed the first round, and a multiplex PCR formed the second. MiXCR, run by TCRdb on the multiplex PCR reads, gives a single entry per CDR3 protein. This table holds 580,000 or so distinct CDR3 sequences, approximately 37% found once. This sample is part of a study of Graves' ophthalmopathy and Graves' hyperthyroidism. Overall study results and limits: Most thyroid clonotypes expanded beyond 0.001 frequency were also found in blood. Progression of ophthalmopathy was predicted by the model with 65% to 71% sensitivity and under 85% specificity.

The CDR3 has 15 residues. Trimming removed 2 bases from V and 0 bases from J, with 10 bases in between. Sequencing was done on a sample of peripheral blood or thyroid tissue (not recorded which). The receptor's source is an adult man with Graves' hyperthyroidism. This chain connects TRBV6-7 to TRBJ1-1; D is perhaps TRBD1 (6 bases). TRBV6-7 is an open reading frame, and its role is uncertain. The CDR3 coding sequence is TGTGCCAGCAGTTACCCCAGGGGAATGAACACTGAAGCTTTCTTT. It is translated as CASSYPRGMNTEAFF.